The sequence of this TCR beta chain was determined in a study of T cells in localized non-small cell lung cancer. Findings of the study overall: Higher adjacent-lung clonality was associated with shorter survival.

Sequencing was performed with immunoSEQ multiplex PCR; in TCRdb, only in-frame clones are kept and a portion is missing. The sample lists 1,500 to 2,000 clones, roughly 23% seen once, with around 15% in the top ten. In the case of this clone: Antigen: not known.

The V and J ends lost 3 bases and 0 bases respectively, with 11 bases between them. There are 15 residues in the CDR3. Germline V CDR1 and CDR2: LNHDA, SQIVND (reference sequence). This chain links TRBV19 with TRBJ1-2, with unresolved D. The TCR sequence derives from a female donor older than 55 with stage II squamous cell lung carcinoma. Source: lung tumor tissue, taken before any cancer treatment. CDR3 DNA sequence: TGTGCCAGTAGTATCTCCGGGGATACTAACTATGGCTACACCTTC. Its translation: CASSISGDTNYGYTF.